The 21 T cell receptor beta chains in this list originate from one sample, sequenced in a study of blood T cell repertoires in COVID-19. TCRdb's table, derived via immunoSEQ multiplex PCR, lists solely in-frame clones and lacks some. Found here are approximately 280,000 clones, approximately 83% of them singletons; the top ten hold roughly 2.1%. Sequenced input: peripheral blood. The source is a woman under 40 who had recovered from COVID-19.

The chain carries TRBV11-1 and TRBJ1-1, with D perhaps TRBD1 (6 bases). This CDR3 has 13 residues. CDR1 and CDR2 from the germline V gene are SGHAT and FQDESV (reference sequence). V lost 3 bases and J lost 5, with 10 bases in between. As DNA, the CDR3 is TGTGCCAGCAGCTTTGACAGGCCGACTGAAGCTTTCTTT. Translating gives CASSFDRPTEAFF.

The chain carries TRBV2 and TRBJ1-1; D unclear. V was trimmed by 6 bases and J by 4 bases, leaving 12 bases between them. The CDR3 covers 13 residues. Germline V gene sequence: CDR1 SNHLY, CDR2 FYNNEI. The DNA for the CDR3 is TGTGCCAGCAGCGGGGAGTGGAGCACTGAAGCTTTCTTT. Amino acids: CASSGEWSTEAFF.

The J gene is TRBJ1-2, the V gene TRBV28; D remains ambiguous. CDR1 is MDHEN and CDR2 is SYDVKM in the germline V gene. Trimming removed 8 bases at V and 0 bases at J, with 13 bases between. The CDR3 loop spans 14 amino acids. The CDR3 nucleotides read TGTGCCAGCTCCGACATCCGAGCTAACTATGGCTACACCTTC. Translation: CASSDIRANYGYTF.

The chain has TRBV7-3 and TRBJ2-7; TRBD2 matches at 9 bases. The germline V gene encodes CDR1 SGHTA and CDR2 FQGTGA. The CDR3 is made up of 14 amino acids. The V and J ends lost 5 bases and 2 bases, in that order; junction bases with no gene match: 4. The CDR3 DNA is TGTGCCAGCAGCCGTCTAGCGGGACCCTACGAGCAGTACTTC. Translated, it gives CASSRLAGPYEQYF.

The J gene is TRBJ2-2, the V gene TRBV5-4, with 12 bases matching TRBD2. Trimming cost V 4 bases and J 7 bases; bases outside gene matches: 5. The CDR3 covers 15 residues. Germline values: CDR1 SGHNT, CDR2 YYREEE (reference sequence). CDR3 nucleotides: TGTGCCAGCAGCCTAGCGGGGGGGCGAGGCGGGGAGCTGTTTTTT. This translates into CASSLAGGRGGELFF.

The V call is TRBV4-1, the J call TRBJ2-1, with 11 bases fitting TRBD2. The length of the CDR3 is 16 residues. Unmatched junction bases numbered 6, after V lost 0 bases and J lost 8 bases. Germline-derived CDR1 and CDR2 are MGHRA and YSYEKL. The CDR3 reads CASSQDLSGGGDEQFF. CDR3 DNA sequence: TGCGCCAGCAGCCAAGATCTTAGCGGGGGGGGAGATGAGCAGTTCTTC.

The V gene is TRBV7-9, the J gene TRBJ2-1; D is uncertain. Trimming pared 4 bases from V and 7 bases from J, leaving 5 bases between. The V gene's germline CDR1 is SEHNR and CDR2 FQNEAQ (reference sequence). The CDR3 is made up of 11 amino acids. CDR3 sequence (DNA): TGTGCCAGCAGCTACGGTAATGAGCAGTTCTTC. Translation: CASSYGNEQFF. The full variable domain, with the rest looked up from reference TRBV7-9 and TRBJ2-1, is DTGVSQNPRHKITKRGQNVTFRCDPISEHNRLYWYRQTLGQGPEFLTYFQNEAQLEKSRLLSDRFSAERPKGSFSTLEIQRTEQGDSAMYLCASSYGNEQFFGPGTRLTVL.

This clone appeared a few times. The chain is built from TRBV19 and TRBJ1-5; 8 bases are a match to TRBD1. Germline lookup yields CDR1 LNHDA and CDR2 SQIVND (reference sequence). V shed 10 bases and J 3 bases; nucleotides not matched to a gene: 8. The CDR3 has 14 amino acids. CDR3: CATNPDRDNQPQHF. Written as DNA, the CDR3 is TGTGCCACCAACCCGGACAGGGACAATCAGCCCCAGCATTTT.

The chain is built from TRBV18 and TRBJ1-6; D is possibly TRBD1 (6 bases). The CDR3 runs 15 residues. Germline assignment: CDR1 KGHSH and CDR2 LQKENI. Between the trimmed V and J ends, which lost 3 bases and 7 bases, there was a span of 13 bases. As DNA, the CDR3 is TGTGCCAGCTCACCTCGGACAGCTAACAATTCACCCCTCCACTTT. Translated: CASSPRTANNSPLHF.

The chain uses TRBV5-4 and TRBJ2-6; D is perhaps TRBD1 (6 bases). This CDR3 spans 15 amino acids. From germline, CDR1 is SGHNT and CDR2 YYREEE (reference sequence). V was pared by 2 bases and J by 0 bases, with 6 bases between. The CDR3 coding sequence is TGTGCCAGCAGCTTAGGGGGCTCTGGGGCCAACGTCCTGACTTTC. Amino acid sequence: CASSLGGSGANVLTF.

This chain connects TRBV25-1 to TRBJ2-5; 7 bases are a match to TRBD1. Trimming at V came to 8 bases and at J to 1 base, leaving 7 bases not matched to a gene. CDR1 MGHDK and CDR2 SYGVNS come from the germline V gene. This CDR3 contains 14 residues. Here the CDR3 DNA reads TGTGCCAGCGCGCGAAGGGACAGCCAAGAGACCCAGTACTTC. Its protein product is CASARRDSQETQYF.

DNA of the CDR3: TGTGCCAGCAGATCTACCGGGACAGGTGATTACGGGAACTATGGCTACACCTTC. Its translation: CASRSTGTGDYGNYGYTF. This sequence joins TRBV7-9 and TRBJ1-2, with 8 positions matching TRBD1. CDR3 length: 18 residues. V was clipped by 6 bases and J by 2 bases; unmatched bases: 17. Germline-derived CDR1 and CDR2 are SEHNR and FQNEAQ (reference sequence).

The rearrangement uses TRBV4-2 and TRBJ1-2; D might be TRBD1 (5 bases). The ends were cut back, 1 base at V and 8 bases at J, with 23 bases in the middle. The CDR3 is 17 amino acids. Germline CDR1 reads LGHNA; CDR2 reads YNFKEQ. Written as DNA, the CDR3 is TGTGCCAGCAGCCAAGTCAATGGTCCGCGACAGCGGGAAGGCTACACCTTC. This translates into CASSQVNGPRQREGYTF.

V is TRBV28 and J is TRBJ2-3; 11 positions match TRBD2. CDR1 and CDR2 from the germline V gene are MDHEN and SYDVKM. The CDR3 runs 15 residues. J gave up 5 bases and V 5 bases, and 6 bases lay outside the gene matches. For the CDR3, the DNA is TGTGCCAGCAGTCCGGGACTAGCGGTCGGAGATACGCAGTATTTT. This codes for CASSPGLAVGDTQYF.

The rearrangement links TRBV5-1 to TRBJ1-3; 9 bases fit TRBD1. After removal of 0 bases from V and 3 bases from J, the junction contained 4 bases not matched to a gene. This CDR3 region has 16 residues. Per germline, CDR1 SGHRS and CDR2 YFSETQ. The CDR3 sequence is CASSLVGQGLGNTIYF. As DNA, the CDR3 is TGCGCCAGCAGCTTGGTAGGACAGGGGCTTGGAAACACCATATATTTT.

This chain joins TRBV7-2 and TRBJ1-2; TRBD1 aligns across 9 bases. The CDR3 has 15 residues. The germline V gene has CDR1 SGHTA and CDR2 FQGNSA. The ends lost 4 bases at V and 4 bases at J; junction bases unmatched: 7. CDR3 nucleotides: TGTGCCAGCAGCTCCACAGGGGGCTCAGGCTATGGCTACACCTTC. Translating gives CASSSTGGSGYGYTF.

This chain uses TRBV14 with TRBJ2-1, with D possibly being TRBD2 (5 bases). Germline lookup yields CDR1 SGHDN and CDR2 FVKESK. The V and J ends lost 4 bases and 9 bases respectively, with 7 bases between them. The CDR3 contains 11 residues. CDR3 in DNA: TGTGCCAGCAGCCGCGGAGGTGAGCAGTTCTTC. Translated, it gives CASSRGGEQFF.

CDR3 in DNA: TGTGCCAGCGGGACAGGGGGCCTCGTACGCCCAGATACGCAGTATTTT. It translates to CASGTGGLVRPDTQYF. V gene TRBV27 combines with J gene TRBJ2-3, with 12 positions matching TRBD1. CDR3 length equals 16 residues. V was clipped by 8 bases and J by 4 bases; unmatched bases: 10. Germline loops: CDR1 MNHEY, CDR2 SMNVEV (reference sequence).

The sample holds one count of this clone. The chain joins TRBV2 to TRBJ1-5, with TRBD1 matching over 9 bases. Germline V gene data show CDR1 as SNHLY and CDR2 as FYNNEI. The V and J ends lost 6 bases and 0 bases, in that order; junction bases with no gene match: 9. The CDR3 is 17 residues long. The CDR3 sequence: CASRPDRGGYSNQPQHF. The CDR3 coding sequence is TGTGCCAGCAGGCCGGACAGGGGAGGATATAGCAATCAGCCCCAGCATTTT.

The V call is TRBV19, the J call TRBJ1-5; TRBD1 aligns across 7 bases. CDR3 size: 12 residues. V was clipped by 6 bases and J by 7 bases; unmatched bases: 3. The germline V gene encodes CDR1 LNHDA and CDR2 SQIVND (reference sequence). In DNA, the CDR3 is TGTGCCAGTAGGACAGGGCTGCAGCCCCAGCATTTT. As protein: CASRTGLQPQHF.

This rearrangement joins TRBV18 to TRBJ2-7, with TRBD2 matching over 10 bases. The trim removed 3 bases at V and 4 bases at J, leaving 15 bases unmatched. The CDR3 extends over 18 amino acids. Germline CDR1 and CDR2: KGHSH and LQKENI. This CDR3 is CASSPNALASGSLYEQYF. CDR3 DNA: TGTGCCAGCTCACCCAACGCTTTGGCTAGCGGGAGTCTATACGAGCAGTACTTC.